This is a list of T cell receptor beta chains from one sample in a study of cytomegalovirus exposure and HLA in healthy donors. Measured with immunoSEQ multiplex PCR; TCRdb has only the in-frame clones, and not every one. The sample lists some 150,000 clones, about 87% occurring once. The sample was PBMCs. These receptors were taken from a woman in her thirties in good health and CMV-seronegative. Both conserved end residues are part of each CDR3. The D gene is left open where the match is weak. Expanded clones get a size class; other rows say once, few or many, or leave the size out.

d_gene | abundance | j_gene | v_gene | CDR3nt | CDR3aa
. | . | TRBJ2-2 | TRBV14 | TGTGCCAGCAGCCAAGACCGCGGCGGGGAGCTGTTTTTT | CASSQDRGGELFF
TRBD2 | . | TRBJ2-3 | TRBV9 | TGTGCCAGCAGCGTAGCTCCGGGACTAGCGGGGGGGACGCAGTATTTT | CASSVAPGLAGGTQYF
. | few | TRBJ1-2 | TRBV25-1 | TGTGCCAGCAGTGAATCCATCGGGGATGGCTACACCTTC | CASSESIGDGYTF
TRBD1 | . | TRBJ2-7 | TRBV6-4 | TGTGCCAGCAGGAGACAGGGAGACCACGACGAGCAGTACTTC | CASRRQGDHDEQYF
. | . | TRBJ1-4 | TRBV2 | TGTGCCAGCAGTTCGAGCCCGCTTAATGAAAAACTGTTTTTT | CASSSSPLNEKLFF
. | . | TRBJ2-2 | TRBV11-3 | TGTGCCAGCAGCTTGGACAGCCTTCATGCCCCGAACACCGGGGAGCTGTTTTTT | CASSLDSLHAPNTGELFF
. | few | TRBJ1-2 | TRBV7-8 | TGTGCCAGCAGCTTTAGACGATCGTCAGGGAACGGTGAAGGCTACACCTTC | CASSFRRSSGNGEGYTF
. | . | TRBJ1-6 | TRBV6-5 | TGTGCCAGCAGTTACTCGACTGTTTATTCACCCCTCCACTTT | CASSYSTVYSPLHF
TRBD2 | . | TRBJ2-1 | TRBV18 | TGTGCCAGCTCACCACCGTCCGGACTAGCGGGGGGTCCGAGCTCCTACAATGAGCAGTTCTTC | CASSPPSGLAGGPSSYNEQFF
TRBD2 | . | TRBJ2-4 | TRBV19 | TGTGCCAGTAGATCTAGCGGGGGGTGGCTGGCCAAAAACATTCAGTACTTC | CASRSSGGWLAKNIQYF
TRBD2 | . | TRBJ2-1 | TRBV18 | TGTGCCAGCTCACGCCGGACTAGCTCCTACAATGAGCAGTTCTTC | CASSRRTSSYNEQFF
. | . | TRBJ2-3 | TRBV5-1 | TGCGCCAGCAGCTTGCAGGGGCTTCAGAGGGATACGCAGTATTTT | CASSLQGLQRDTQYF
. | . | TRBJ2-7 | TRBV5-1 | TGCGCCAGCAGCTTGGCAGGCGCCGAGCAGTACTTC | CASSLAGAEQYF
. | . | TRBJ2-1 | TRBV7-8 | TGTGCCAGCAGCTGGACAGTCGACAATGAGCAGTTCTTC | CASSWTVDNEQFF
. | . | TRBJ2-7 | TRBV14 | TGTGCCAGCAGCCAAGATTGGGGGCTCGAGCAGTACTTC | CASSQDWGLEQYF
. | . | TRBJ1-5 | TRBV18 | TGTGCCAGCTCATCCCTGGAGGGTGGGAGCAATCAGCCCCAGCATTTT | CASSSLEGGSNQPQHF
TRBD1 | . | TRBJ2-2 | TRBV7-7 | TGTGCTAGCAGCTTACGCCCCATGGGGACAGGCACCGGGGAGCTGTTTTTT | CASSLRPMGTGTGELFF
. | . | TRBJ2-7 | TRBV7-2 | TGTGCCAGCAGCCTCTCAGGTTTCGAGCAGTACTTC | CASSLSGFEQYF
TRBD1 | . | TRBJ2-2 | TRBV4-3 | TGCGCCAGCAGCCCCGCCCGACAGGGCACCGGGGAGCTGTTTTTT | CASSPARQGTGELFF
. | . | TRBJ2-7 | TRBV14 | TGTGCCAGCAGCCCTAAGGACAATACCTACGAGCAGTACTTC | CASSPKDNTYEQYF
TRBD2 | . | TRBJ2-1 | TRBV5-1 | TGCGCCAGCAGCTTGAAGGGACTATTGGGTTACAATGAGCAGTTCTTC | CASSLKGLLGYNEQFF
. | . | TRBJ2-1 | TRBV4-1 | TGCGCCAGCAGCGAAGTTCAGTCCGGGGGATATGAGCAGTTCTTC | CASSEVQSGGYEQFF
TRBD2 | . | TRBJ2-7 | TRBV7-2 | TGTGCCAGCAGCGGGGGGGTCGGGGACCGACCGAGCTTC | CASSGGVGDRPSF
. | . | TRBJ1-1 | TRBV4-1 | TGCGCCAGCAGCGAAACAGGGAACACTGAAGCTTTCTTT | CASSETGNTEAFF
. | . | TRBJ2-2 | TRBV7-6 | TGTGCCAGCAGCTTATCGAGGGACACCGGGGAGCTGTTTTTT | CASSLSRDTGELFF
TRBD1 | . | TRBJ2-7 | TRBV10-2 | TGCGCCAGCAGGAAAGGGGGCCCCTCCACCTACGAGCAGTACTTC | CASRKGGPSTYEQYF
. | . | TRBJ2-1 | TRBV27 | TGTGCCAGCAGTTTAATTTTGGGCAGGTACAATGAGCAGTTCTTC | CASSLILGRYNEQFF
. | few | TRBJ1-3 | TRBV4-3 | TGCGCCAGCAGCCAAGTGGAGGAATTGGCTGGAAACACCATATATTTT | CASSQVEELAGNTIYF
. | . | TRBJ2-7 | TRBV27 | TGTGCCAGCAGCGCCCAGAGGGGGGGATCCTACGAGCAGTACTTC | CASSAQRGGSYEQYF
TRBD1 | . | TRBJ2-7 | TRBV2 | TGTGCCAGCAGTCAGGACAGGGGGCAGGCCTACGAGCAGTACTTC | CASSQDRGQAYEQYF
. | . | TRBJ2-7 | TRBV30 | TGTGCCTGGAGTGGGACTCAAGGTGTTCCCTACGAGCAGTACTTC | CAWSGTQGVPYEQYF
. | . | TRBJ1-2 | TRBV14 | TGTGCCAGCAGCCTTGGGACACCCCAGGGCGGCTACACCTTC | CASSLGTPQGGYTF
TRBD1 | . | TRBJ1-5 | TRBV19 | TGTGCCAGTACCGTAAGGGGGACAGGGACTTTCAATCAGCCCCAGCATTTT | CASTVRGTGTFNQPQHF
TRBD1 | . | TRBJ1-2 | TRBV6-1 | TGTGCCAGCATTTACGGGACAGGCACGGGCTACACCTTC | CASIYGTGTGYTF
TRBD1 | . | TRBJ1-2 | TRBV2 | TGTGCCAGCAGTGAACATCCCGGACAGGGGCATGGCTACACCTTC | CASSEHPGQGHGYTF
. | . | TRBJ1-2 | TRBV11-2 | TGTGCCAGCAGTTATACTTCTAACTATGGCTACACCTTC | CASSYTSNYGYTF
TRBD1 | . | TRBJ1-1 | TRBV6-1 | TGTGCCAGCAGTGAGGGGACAGGTTTCTTGAACACTGAAGCTTTCTTT | CASSEGTGFLNTEAFF
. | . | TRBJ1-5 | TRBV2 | TGTGCCAGCAGTCCCGCCGGTGGTATAGTAACCCAGCATTTT | CASSPAGGIVTQHF
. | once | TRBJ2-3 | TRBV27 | TGTGCCAGCAAACCGGGAGTTCTCACAGATACGCAGTATTTT | CASKPGVLTDTQYF
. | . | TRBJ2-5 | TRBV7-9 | TGTGCCAGCAGCTTAGAACAGGGTAGAGAGACCCAGTACTTC | CASSLEQGRETQYF
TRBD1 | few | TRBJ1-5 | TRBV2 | TGTGCCAGCAGTGCCGGACAGGGCTATCAGCCCCAGCATTTT | CASSAGQGYQPQHF
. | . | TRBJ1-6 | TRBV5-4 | TGTGCCAGCAGCCTAACCCCCGCAGGTTTTAATTCACCCCTCCACTTT | CASSLTPAGFNSPLHF
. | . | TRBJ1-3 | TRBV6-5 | TGTGCCAGCAGCTCCGGGTGGGGAAACACCATATATTTT | CASSSGWGNTIYF
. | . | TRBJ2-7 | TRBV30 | TGTGCCTGGAGTGTGGGAGCTCCGTCCTACGAGCAGTACTTC | CAWSVGAPSYEQYF
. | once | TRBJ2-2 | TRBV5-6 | TGTGCCAGCAGCTCTCCTTCAGGGAAAGCCGGGGAGCTGTTTTTT | CASSSPSGKAGELFF
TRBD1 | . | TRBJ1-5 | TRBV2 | TGTGCCAGCAGTGAGTCCGGGACAGGGGGCAATCAGCCCCAGCATTTT | CASSESGTGGNQPQHF
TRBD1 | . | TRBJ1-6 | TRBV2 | TGTGCCAGCAGTGGTGGGACAGGGGGTATGAATTCACCCCTCCACTTT | CASSGGTGGMNSPLHF
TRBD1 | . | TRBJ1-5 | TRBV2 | TGTGCCACCCGGACAGGGGGCATCGGCAATCAGCCCCAGCATTTT | CATRTGGIGNQPQHF
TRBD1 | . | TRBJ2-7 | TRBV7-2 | TGTGCCAGCAGCTTCCGGGACAGGGGGCGAATTTACGAGCAGTACTTC | CASSFRDRGRIYEQYF
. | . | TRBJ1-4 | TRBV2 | TGTGCCAGCAGAAGGACAGATCCTAATGAAAAACTGTTTTTT | CASRRTDPNEKLFF
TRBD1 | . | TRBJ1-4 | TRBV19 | TGTGCCAGTAGTATAGCTCACCTCCGACAGGGAGCTAATGAAAAACTGTTTTTT | CASSIAHLRQGANEKLFF
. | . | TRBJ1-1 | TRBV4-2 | TGTGCCAGCAGCCAAGATCTGGGCAGCCCGAACACTGAAGCTTTCTTT | CASSQDLGSPNTEAFF